This TCR beta chain was captured by sequencing in a study of blood T cell repertoires in COVID-19. Study background: Material from acute and convalescent COVID-19 was sourced from the United States, Italy and Spain. In each case, the material was cDNA or gDNA derived from T cells, B-cell-depleted T cells, or PBMCs.

In the original workflow: Estimation of nucleated cell counts was performed using reference gene primer amplification. TCRdb keeps only in-frame clones here, not all; method: immunoSEQ multiplex PCR. V and J calls and clone size come straight from that table; D and trimming were deduced from the DNA. Altogether some 29,000 clones are present, roughly 84% being singletons, with the ten largest covering 7.5% to 10%. This CDR3 has 18 amino acids. CDR1 is SGHTS and CDR2 is YDEGEE in the germline V gene. V lost 0 bases, J lost 0 bases, and 5 bases stayed unmatched. Material: peripheral blood. This chain joins TRBV5-8 and TRBJ2-6; 8 nucleotides line up with TRBD1. This TCR derives from a man of 80 years or more with active COVID-19. CDR3 sequence reads: CASSLAGTGASGANVLTF. The CDR3 DNA reads as TGTGCCAGCAGCTTGGCCGGGACAGGTGCCTCTGGGGCCAACGTCCTGACTTTC.